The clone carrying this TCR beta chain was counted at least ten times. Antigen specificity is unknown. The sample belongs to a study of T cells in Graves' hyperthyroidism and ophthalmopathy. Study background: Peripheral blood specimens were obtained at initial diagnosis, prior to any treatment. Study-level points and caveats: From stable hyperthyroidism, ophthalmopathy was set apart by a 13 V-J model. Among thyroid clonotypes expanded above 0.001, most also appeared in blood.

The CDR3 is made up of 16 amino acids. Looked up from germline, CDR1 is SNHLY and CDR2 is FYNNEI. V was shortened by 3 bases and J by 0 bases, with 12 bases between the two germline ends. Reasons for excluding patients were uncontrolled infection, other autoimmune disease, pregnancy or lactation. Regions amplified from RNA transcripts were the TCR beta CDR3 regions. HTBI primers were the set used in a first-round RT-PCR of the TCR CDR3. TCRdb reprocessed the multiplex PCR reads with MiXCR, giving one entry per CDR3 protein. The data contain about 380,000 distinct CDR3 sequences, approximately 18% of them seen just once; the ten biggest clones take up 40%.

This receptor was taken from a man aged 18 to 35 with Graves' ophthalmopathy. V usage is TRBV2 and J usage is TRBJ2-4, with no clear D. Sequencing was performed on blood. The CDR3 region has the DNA TGTGCCAGCAGTGATCTGAGAGGTTTAGCCAAAAACATTCAGTACTTC. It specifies CASSDLRGLAKNIQYF.